What follows are 30 T cell receptor beta chains derived from one specimen sequenced in a study of T-cell reconstitution after alpha-beta-depleted transplantation in children. As it was prepared, the TCRbeta library received unique molecular identifiers. TCRdb called the PCR reads again in MiXCR, with one record for every CDR3 protein. Counted here are tens of thousands of distinct CDR3 sequences, 6.3% occurring once; the ten biggest clones make up around 6.6%. Here the sequenced sample was PBMCs, mostly from graft donor cells, taken 180 days after TCRalphabeta/CD19-depleted stem cell transplant. The receptors shown here come from a male patient under 18 who had a stem cell transplant for acute myeloid leukemia, so the T cells may come from the graft donor.

In its sample, this clonotype was seen many times. The J gene is TRBJ1-5, the V gene TRBV20-1, with D perhaps matching TRBD1 (6 bases). This CDR3 contains 13 residues. Trimming took off 6 bases at V and 6 bases at J, with 15 bases between the two ends. Germline V gene data show CDR1 as DFQATT and CDR2 as SNEGSKA (reference sequence). CDR3 DNA: TGCAGTGCCCGTTCAGGGGCGGGTCAGCCCCAGCATTTT. Its translation: CSARSGAGQPQHF.

The genes are TRBV5-1 and TRBJ1-1; TRBD1 is a possible D gene (6 bases). The CDR3 is 14 amino acids. Trimming shortened V by 4 bases and J by 1 base, and 11 bases separated the two germline ends. The V gene's germline CDR1 is SGHRS and CDR2 YFSETQ. The CDR3 protein is CASSAGHPNTEAFF. In nucleotides, the CDR3 is TGCGCCAGCAGCGCGGGACACCCGAACACTGAAGCTTTCTTT.

This clonotype was counted at least ten times. The V and J genes are TRBV7-3 and TRBJ2-5, with 8 bases that match TRBD1. The germline V gene encodes CDR1 SGHTA and CDR2 FQGTGA. The J segment lost 2 bases and the V segment lost 2 bases, leaving 1 base of the junction unmatched. The CDR3 sequence is 14 residues long. In DNA, the CDR3 is TGTGCCAGCAGCTTACAGGGGGCACAAGAGACCCAGTACTTC. Its translation is CASSLQGAQETQYF.

In this sample, this clonotype turned up many times. The J gene is TRBJ2-5, the V gene TRBV25-1; TRBD2 is a possible D gene (6 bases). The CDR3 covers 11 residues. V was shortened by 3 bases and J by 10 bases, with 9 bases between the two germline ends. CDR1 is MGHDK, CDR2 SYGVNS, per germline. CDR3 sequence reads: CASSDRRVQYF. In nucleotides, the CDR3 is TGTGCCAGCAGTGACAGGAGGGTCCAGTACTTC.

This clonotype has ten or more counts. The rearrangement uses TRBV4-3 and TRBJ1-1; 8 bases are a match to TRBD1. The CDR3 totals 14 residues. The V gene's germline CDR1 is LGHNA and CDR2 YSLEER. Losses at the gene ends were 2 bases for V and 4 bases for J; bases not matched to a gene: 3. For the CDR3, the DNA is TGCGCCAGCAGCCAATTGGACAGGGTCACTGAAGCTTTCTTT. The encoded protein is CASSQLDRVTEAFF.

This clonotype was detected ten times or more. The chain couples TRBV2 to TRBJ2-7, with a weak D call TRBD1 (6 bases). Between the trimmed V and J ends, which lost 10 bases and 2 bases, there was a span of 12 bases. The CDR3 length is 12 residues. CDR1 is SNHLY, CDR2 FYNNEI, per germline. This CDR3 reads CATNRVPYEQYF. The CDR3 DNA reads as TGTGCCACCAACAGGGTTCCCTACGAGCAGTACTTC.

This clonotype showed up many times. The chain carries TRBV28 and TRBJ2-1; D is ambiguous. Trimming removed 8 bases from V and 4 bases from J, with 9 bases in between. Germline CDR1 MDHEN, CDR2 SYDVKM. The CDR3 runs 12 residues. CDR3 nucleotide sequence: TGTGCCAGCGGAGCTTCTTACAATGAGCAGTTCTTC. Translated, it gives CASGASYNEQFF.

This clonotype has ten or more counts. The V call is TRBV27, the J call TRBJ2-1; D may be TRBD2 (5 bases). The V gene lost 3 bases and the J gene lost 5 bases, with 8 bases spanning the gap. The CDR3 sequence is 13 residues long. Germline loops: CDR1 MNHEY, CDR2 SMNVEV (reference sequence). The CDR3: CASSFFGDNEQFF. Written as DNA, the CDR3 is TGTGCCAGCAGTTTTTTCGGGGACAATGAGCAGTTCTTC.

This clonotype was observed many times. The V and J genes are TRBV6-5 and TRBJ1-3; D is possibly TRBD1 (6 bases). Trimming stripped 5 bases from V and 0 bases from J, with 17 bases between. The V gene's germline CDR1 is MNHEY and CDR2 SVGAGI. This CDR3 is 17 amino acids long. In nucleotides, the CDR3 is TGTGCCAGCAGTCCGATCCAGGGGAGTACCTCTGGAAACACCATATATTTT. It specifies CASSPIQGSTSGNTIYF.

This clonotype was counted many times. This rearrangement joins TRBV6-2 or TRBV6-3 to TRBJ2-1; 10 bases fit TRBD1. This CDR3 contains 16 residues. Trimming cost V 10 bases and J 4 bases; bases outside gene matches: 13. Germline V gene lookup returns CDR1 MNHEY and CDR2 SVGEGT. The CDR3, as DNA: TGTGCCATTCATATCAGGGGGACAGGGGATTACAATGAGCAGTTCTTC. Translated, it gives CAIHIRGTGDYNEQFF.

At least ten counts were recorded for this clonotype. The chain links TRBV27 to TRBJ1-2; maybe TRBD1 (6 bases). CDR3 size: 15 residues. Germline CDR1 reads MNHEY; CDR2 reads SMNVEV (reference sequence). Trimming left V 6 bases short and J 0 bases short, with 14 bases between. CDR3 loop: CASRSGALSNYGYTF. The CDR3 bases are TGTGCCAGCAGGTCAGGGGCGCTTTCTAACTATGGCTACACCTTC.

This chain joins TRBV19 and TRBJ2-2; 7 bases agree with TRBD1. Germline V gene lookup returns CDR1 LNHDA and CDR2 SQIVND (reference sequence). This CDR3 is built from 14 residues. V trimming: 1 base; J trimming: 5 bases; junction bases outside the gene matches: 1. The CDR3 reads CASSIVRGTGELFF. Written as DNA, the CDR3 is TGTGCCAGTAGTATAGTCAGGGGGACCGGGGAGCTGTTTTTT. Filled out from reference TRBV19 and TRBJ2-2, the complete variable domain reads DGGITQSPKYLFRKEGQNVTLSCEQNLNHDAMYWYRQDPGQGLRLIYYSQIVNDFQKGDIAEGYSVSREKKESFPLTVTSAQKNPTAFYLCASSIVRGTGELFFGEGSRLTVL.

This clonotype is medium-sized by share. The chain recombines TRBV10-3 with TRBJ1-5; TRBD1 might be the D (5 bases). From germline, CDR1 is ENHRY and CDR2 SYGVKD. This CDR3 is 13 amino acids long. V lost 6 bases and J 3 bases, leaving 9 bases between the germline ends. Here the CDR3 DNA reads TGTGCCATCAGGGAGGGGTTCAATCAGCCCCAGCATTTT. This sequence encodes CAIREGFNQPQHF.

The CDR3 nucleotides read TGTGCCAGCAGCGTGCAGATCGGTACCGGTGGTGCTGAGCAGTTCTTC. Its translation is CASSVQIGTGGAEQFF. The rearrangement joins TRBV7-4 to TRBJ2-1, with unresolved D. This CDR3 has 16 amino acids. Germline CDR1 is SGHVT and CDR2 is SQSDAQ. The V and J ends lost 5 bases and 9 bases respectively, with 23 bases between them.

This clonotype has ten or more counts. The genes are TRBV20-1 and TRBJ1-5; D is unclear. The CDR3 spans 13 residues. The V end was cut by 5 bases, the J end by 2 bases, with 10 bases between. Per the germline V gene, CDR1 is DFQATT and CDR2 is SNEGSKA (reference sequence). The CDR3, as DNA: TGCAGTGCTCGGCTCGAGGGCAATCAGCCCCAGCATTTT. It specifies CSARLEGNQPQHF.

This clonotype occurred many times. V gene TRBV7-6 combines with J gene TRBJ2-5; 8 bases are shared with TRBD2. CDR3 length: 14 residues. Germline-derived CDR1 and CDR2 are SGHVS and FNYEAQ. V dropped 5 bases and J dropped 1; count of bases not matched to a gene: 3. The CDR3 coding sequence is TGTGCCAGCAGCCTGGGACTAGTCCAAGAGACCCAGTACTTC. Translation: CASSLGLVQETQYF.

This clonotype appeared many times. The V gene is TRBV2, the J gene TRBJ2-2; 8 bases are a match to TRBD1. The trim removed 6 bases at V and 5 bases at J, leaving 8 bases unmatched. The CDR3 loop spans 15 amino acids. Per germline, CDR1 SNHLY and CDR2 FYNNEI. CDR3 coding DNA: TGTGCCAGCAGCCCCATTGGACAGGGAACCGGGGAGCTGTTTTTT. Translation: CASSPIGQGTGELFF.

Relative to its sample, this clonotype is medium-sized. The rearrangement links TRBV6-4 to TRBJ2-1; TRBD2 matches 10 bases. Trimming removed 5 bases from V and 12 bases from J; junction bases left unmatched: 10. The CDR3 runs to 14 residues. Germline lookup yields CDR1 MRHNA and CDR2 SNTAGT. The CDR3 here is CASSSAVTSGRQFF. CDR3 coding DNA: TGTGCCAGCAGTTCCGCCGTGACTAGCGGGCGGCAGTTCTTC.

This clonotype was recorded many times. This rearrangement joins TRBV20-1 to TRBJ2-3; D may be TRBD1 (7 bases). Germline V gene data show CDR1 as DFQATT and CDR2 as SNEGSKA (reference sequence). The CDR3 runs 15 residues. V dropped 5 bases and J dropped 0 bases, with 15 bases sitting between them. The CDR3 DNA sequence: TGCAGTGCTGAGAACAGGGGAGGAAGCACAGATACGCAGTATTTT. It codes for CSAENRGGSTDTQYF.

The table lists this clonotype with many counts. V and J are TRBV28 and TRBJ2-7, with D possibly being TRBD1 or TRBD2 (5 bases each). The V end lost 3 bases, the J end lost 3 bases, and 12 bases lay between the germline ends. CDR1 and CDR2 (germline): MDHEN, SYDVKM. CDR3 length: 14 residues. CDR3 DNA: TGTGCCAGCAGTTTCACCGGGGCCCTCTACGAGCAGTACGTC. Protein product: CASSFTGALYEQYV.

This clonotype was counted many times. The gene calls are TRBV20-1 and TRBJ1-4; D gene ambiguous. CDR3 length equals 19 residues. Germline V gene sequence: CDR1 DFQATT, CDR2 SNEGSKA (reference sequence). V was pared by 0 bases and J by 0 bases, with 20 bases between. The CDR3 coding sequence is TGCAGTGCTAGAGATCTTAGAGGAGGAACCTATGCAACTAATGAAAAACTGTTTTTT. Encoded protein: CSARDLRGGTYATNEKLFF.

This clonotype occurred many times. This sequence joins TRBV4-1 and TRBJ2-2; 13 positions match TRBD2. V was pared by 4 bases and J by 0 bases, with 11 bases of the junction left unmatched. Looked up from germline, CDR1 is MGHRA and CDR2 is YSYEKL. The CDR3 length is 20 residues. The CDR3 nucleotides read TGCGCCAGCAGCCTTGGACTAGCGGGGGCTTATCCCCCGAACACCGGGGAGCTGTTTTTT. Amino acids: CASSLGLAGAYPPNTGELFF.

This clonotype was counted ten times or more. V usage is TRBV13 and J usage is TRBJ2-7; 7 nucleotides match TRBD1. With 4 bases clipped from V and 6 bases from J, the junction kept 15 bases outside the gene matches. The germline V gene encodes CDR1 PRHDT and CDR2 FYEKMQ (reference sequence). This CDR3 has 16 residues. CDR3 coding DNA: TGTGCCAGCAGCTCCCCAACAGGACAGGTTTTAATCGAGCAGTACTTC. Its translation: CASSSPTGQVLIEQYF.

This clonotype was found many times. The CDR3 bases are TGTGCCAGCAGCTGGGATCGGCGGGAGGGGGCAGATACGCAGTATTTT. As protein: CASSWDRREGADTQYF. This rearrangement joins TRBV5-4 to TRBJ2-3; 9 positions match TRBD2. The CDR3 totals 16 residues. Germline trimming cut 3 bases from V and 4 bases from J; bases unmatched to any gene: 9. Per germline, CDR1 SGHNT and CDR2 YYREEE (reference sequence).

This clonotype was found many times. The V gene is TRBV4-3, the J gene TRBJ2-2, with 8 bases lining up with TRBD1. This CDR3 has 18 residues. Trimming removed 4 bases from V and 0 bases from J; junction bases left unmatched: 10. Germline V gene sequence: CDR1 LGHNA, CDR2 YSLEER. The CDR3 here is CASSRRLGQVPNTGELFF. CDR3 DNA: TGCGCCAGCAGCCGTCGGCTGGGACAGGTCCCGAACACCGGGGAGCTGTTTTTT.

This clonotype has ten or more counts. This chain links TRBV5-6 with TRBJ2-7, with 8 bases aligning to TRBD2. With 1 base clipped from V and 0 bases from J, the junction kept 6 bases outside the gene matches. This CDR3 is built from 16 residues. Germline assignment: CDR1 SGHDT and CDR2 YYEEEE. The CDR3, as DNA: TGTGCCAGCAGCTTGACCAGCGGGGGCTACTCCTACGAGCAGTACTTC. Translation: CASSLTSGGYSYEQYF.

There are many counts of this clonotype. The chain employs TRBV5-1 and TRBJ2-7; 14 bases match TRBD2. This CDR3 is 17 amino acids long. From germline, CDR1 is SGHRS and CDR2 YFSETQ. V lost 0 bases and J lost 4; bases outside the gene matches: 6. CDR3 coding DNA: TGCGCCAGCAGCTTGGAGACTAGCGGGAGGGTTGTGTACGAGCAGTACTTC. Translated: CASSLETSGRVVYEQYF.

This clonotype showed up many times. This rearrangement joins TRBV1 to TRBJ2-6. TRBV1 is described as a pseudogene. This CDR3 is 15 amino acids long. CDR3 nucleotide sequence: TGCACCAGCAGCCAAGAACGGTCTGGGGCCAACGTCCTGACTTTC. Translated, it gives CTSSQERSGANVLTF.

This clonotype was counted many times. J is TRBJ2-5 and V is TRBV10-3, with D maybe TRBD2 (5 bases). V lost 0 bases and J lost 5, with 13 bases in between. CDR3 length: 15 residues. CDR1 is ENHRY and CDR2 is SYGVKD in the germline V gene. CDR3 in amino acids: CAISESPAGVETQYF. In DNA form, the CDR3 reads TGTGCCATCAGTGAGTCACCCGCCGGGGTGGAGACCCAGTACTTC.

This clonotype was seen repeatedly, ten times or more. This chain joins TRBV3-1 and TRBJ2-3; 12 bases fit TRBD2. Trimming cost V 6 bases and J 0 bases; bases outside gene matches: 13. The germline V gene encodes CDR1 LGHDT and CDR2 YNNKEL (reference sequence). The CDR3 has 19 amino acids. The CDR3 reads CASSLSSGGAERSTDTQYF. The CDR3 DNA reads as TGTGCCAGCAGTCTCTCTAGCGGGGGGGCCGAACGGAGCACAGATACGCAGTATTTT.